This T cell receptor (beta chain) was identified in a study of STAT5B mutations in CD4+ large granular lymphocyte leukemia. Turning to the study itself: Healthy donors showed HLA-associated enrichment of the CDR3 'QG' motif. Study-level findings and limits: TRBV06-family usage was enriched in top patient clones (8/27) versus controls (2/35). Main leukemic clonotypes were patient-specific, but around 25% appeared at low frequency elsewhere.

This clone was seen more than once but under ten times. Antigen specificity is unknown. Control samples were healthy donors' buffy coats. The protocol was immunoSEQ multiplex PCR, while the TCRdb copy is restricted to in-frame clones and leaves out a portion. The data contain about 34,000 clones, 76% of them singletons. The V end lost 0 bases, the J end lost 1 base, and 7 bases lay between the germline ends. This CDR3 spans 14 amino acids. Germline-derived CDR1 and CDR2 are SGHRS and YFSETQ. This sequence was found in a human donor in good health. The J gene is TRBJ1-1, the V gene TRBV5-1; the D is unclear. Material for sequencing was CD4+ T cells from blood buffy coats. The CDR3 spells CASSLVAANTEAFF. In DNA form, the CDR3 reads TGCGCCAGCAGCTTGGTTGCGGCGAACACTGAAGCTTTCTTT. Drawing the rest from reference TRBV5-1 and TRBJ1-1, the complete variable domain is KAGVTQTPRYLIKTRGQQVTLSCSPISGHRSVSWYQQTPGQGLQFLFEYFSETQRNKGNFPGRFSGRQFSNSRSEMNVSTLELGDSALYLCASSLVAANTEAFFGQGTRLTVV.